This TCR beta chain was retrieved from a study of blood T cell repertoires in COVID-19. Original processing methods: Counts of nucleated cells, estimated from reference gene primer amplification, were obtained. Here immunoSEQ multiplex PCR was the method, and the copy in TCRdb shows in-frame clones only, minus some. V, J and clone size are those of that table, while D and trimming were read from the DNA. Here the sample spans 95,000 to 130,000 clones, approximately 90% being singletons. With 4 bases clipped from V and 5 bases from J, the junction kept 9 bases outside the gene matches. The CDR3 has 15 amino acids. Per the germline V gene, CDR1 is LGHDT and CDR2 is YNNKEL (reference sequence).

The chain joins TRBV3-1 (or the pseudogene TRBV3-2) to TRBJ2-5; 8 bases are a match to TRBD2. The sequenced sample was peripheral blood. This receptor was obtained from a human donor with active COVID-19. The donor label of this sample is uncertain. The CDR3, as DNA: TGTGCCAGCAGCCCCCCTTCGGCGGGGGGCGAGACCCAGTACTTC. This sequence encodes CASSPPSAGGETQYF.